The rows below give T cell receptor beta chains drawn from one sample of a study of Tregs in tolerant kidney transplant recipients. The data were produced by immunoSEQ multiplex PCR, yet TCRdb's version contains in-frame clones alone and is incomplete. The repertoire holds about 83,000 clones, with less than 98% as singletons. The sequencing here drew on CD4+ T cells from blood, taken before the transplant. These receptors were collected from a human donor who received a combined kidney and bone marrow transplant. Both conserved end residues are part of each CDR3. Each record gives: CDR3 length, V gene, D gene, J gene, clone size, CDR3 DNA, CDR3 protein. D genes are given only for firm matches. Some rows have no size entry. The others give once, few or many, or a class for an expanded clone.

16	TRBV18	-	TRBJ2-7	-	TGTGCCAGCTCCCGAACATCGGGACTCCAACTCGGCGAGCAGTACTTC	CASSRTSGLQLGEQYF
17	TRBV5-1	TRBD2	TRBJ2-3	-	TGCGCCAGCAGCTTGGCCGGACTAGCGGGGGGGTTAGATACGCAGTATTTT	CASSLAGLAGGLDTQYF
14	TRBV11-3	-	TRBJ2-5	-	TGTGCCAGCAGCACGGGAGTGATGCAAGAGACCCAGTACTTC	CASSTGVMQETQYF
18	TRBV15	TRBD1	TRBJ1-5	-	TGTGCCACCAGCAGAGGGGAGGACAGGGGCGCTTGGGGTCAGCCCCAGCATTTT	CATSRGEDRGAWGQPQHF
17	TRBV4-1	-	TRBJ1-5	-	TGCGCCAGCAGCCAAGCTCTCCGGGGGGGCTCGATTCAGCCCCAGCATTTT	CASSQALRGGSIQPQHF
14	TRBV5-1	TRBD1	TRBJ1-2	-	TGCGCCAGCAGCCCGACAGGGACTAACTATGGCTACACCTTC	CASSPTGTNYGYTF
16	TRBV18	TRBD1	TRBJ2-3	-	TGTGCCAGCTCACCAAGAACAGGGGGACGCACAGATACGCAGTATTTT	CASSPRTGGRTDTQYF
15	TRBV18	-	TRBJ2-2	-	TGTGCCAGCTCACCAGGGCGCGGAGGGACCGGGGAGCTGTTTTTT	CASSPGRGGTGELFF
17	TRBV6-1	TRBD1	TRBJ1-5	-	TGTGCCAGCAGTGACTTGGGAGGGACAGGGGGGTATCAGCCCCAGCATTTT	CASSDLGGTGGYQPQHF
18	TRBV19	TRBD1	TRBJ1-5	-	TGTGCCAGTAGTATAGCGGTAGGACAGGGAGATAGCAATCAGCCCCAGCATTTT	CASSIAVGQGDSNQPQHF
16	TRBV7-8	TRBD2	TRBJ2-1	-	TGTGCCAGCAGCCCGGCCGGGACTAGCGCGTACAATGAGCAGTTCTTC	CASSPAGTSAYNEQFF
17	TRBV6-1	TRBD1	TRBJ2-1	-	TGTGCCAGCAGTGGCAACTACAGGGGTGGGTCGGACAATGAGCAGTTCTTC	CASSGNYRGGSDNEQFF
14	TRBV19	-	TRBJ1-6	-	TGTGCCAGTACCCCCTCGGGTAATAATTCACCCCTCCACTTT	CASTPSGNNSPLHF
14	TRBV7-7	TRBD1	TRBJ2-5	-	TGTGCCAGCAGCTTAGCAGGGGGCGGAGGGACCCAGTACTTC	CASSLAGGGGTQYF
15	TRBV5-4	TRBD1	TRBJ1-2	-	TGTGCCAGCAGCTTACGACAGGGGGCTCGGACTGGCTACACCTTC	CASSLRQGARTGYTF
14	TRBV5-1	TRBD1	TRBJ2-7	-	TGCGCCAGCAGCCGGACAGGGAGTGGCTACGAGCAGTACTTC	CASSRTGSGYEQYF
15	TRBV5-1	-	TRBJ1-4	-	TGCGCCAGCAGCTTGGTCTCAGACAGAAATGAAAAACTGTTTTTT	CASSLVSDRNEKLFF
13	TRBV5-4	-	TRBJ2-2	-	TGTGCCAGCAGTCGTTCGAACACCGGGGAGCTGTTTTTT	CASSRSNTGELFF
13	TRBV29-1	-	TRBJ1-5	-	TGCAGCGTTGGGGGCAGCCCTAATCAGCCCCAGCATTTT	CSVGGSPNQPQHF
13	TRBV7-8	-	TRBJ1-4	-	TGTGCCAGCAGCTTAGCGAGGTCTGAAAAACTGTTTTTT	CASSLARSEKLFF
14	TRBV7-9	-	TRBJ1-2	-	TGTGCCAGCAGCAAAACAAGCGGGAACTATGGCTACACCTTC	CASSKTSGNYGYTF
14	TRBV27	-	TRBJ2-1	-	TGTGCCAGCAGTTTAAGACAGGCCCGTAATGAGCAGTTCTTC	CASSLRQARNEQFF
14	TRBV5-4	-	TRBJ1-2	-	TGTGCCAGCAGCTTGAACAGTCTCAACTATGGCTACACCTTC	CASSLNSLNYGYTF
16	TRBV5-1	TRBD1	TRBJ1-3	-	TGCGCCAGCAGCGAAGGACAGGGGGCATTTGGAAACACCATATATTTT	CASSEGQGAFGNTIYF
13	TRBV7-2	-	TRBJ2-3	-	TGTGCCAGCAGCTCTCAGGGTACAGATACGCAGTATTTT	CASSSQGTDTQYF
13	TRBV7-2	TRBD1	TRBJ1-1	-	TGTGCCAGCAGCTGGGACAGGGGCACTGAAGCTTTCTTT	CASSWDRGTEAFF
13	TRBV18	-	TRBJ1-2	once	TGTGCCAGCTCACGCCTGGGCAACTATGGCTACACCTTC	CASSRLGNYGYTF
14	TRBV10-1	-	TRBJ1-5	-	TGCGCCAGATATGTAGGAGGGCCTAATCAGCCCCAGCATTTT	CARYVGGPNQPQHF
15	TRBV13	TRBD2	TRBJ2-6	-	TGTGCCAGCAGCCCCGGGGGGGCTGGGGCCAACGTCCTGACTTTC	CASSPGGAGANVLTF
16	TRBV11-2	TRBD1	TRBJ1-6	-	TGTGCCAGCAGTCCGACAGGGTTGGATTGGGGATCACCCCTCCACTTT	CASSPTGLDWGSPLHF
15	TRBV5-6	-	TRBJ1-5	-	TGTGCCAGCAGGCAAACTAAGGTGGTCCATCAGCCCCAGCATTTT	CASRQTKVVHQPQHF
13	TRBV30	-	TRBJ1-2	-	TGTGCCTGGAGTGTAACCAGGAAATATGGCTACACCTTC	CAWSVTRKYGYTF
14	TRBV5-1	-	TRBJ2-1	-	TGCGCCAGCAGCTTTGGGGGCGAAGGGAGATGGCAGTTCTTC	CASSFGGEGRWQFF
17	TRBV27	-	TRBJ2-1	-	TGTGCCAGCAGTTTAAGGACGGGGGTCAACTCCTACAATGAGCAGTTCTTC	CASSLRTGVNSYNEQFF
13	TRBV2	TRBD2	TRBJ2-7	-	TGTGCCAGCAGTGGGACTAGCGCCTACGAGCAGTACTTC	CASSGTSAYEQYF
15	TRBV9	TRBD1	TRBJ2-3	-	TGTGCCAGCAGCCCCGGGACAGGGCCTCCAGATACGCAGTATTTT	CASSPGTGPPDTQYF
16	TRBV4-3	TRBD2	TRBJ2-7	once	TGCGCCAGCAGCCGAGAGGCTAGCGGGGGGACTTGGGAGCAGTACTTC	CASSREASGGTWEQYF
13	TRBV2	-	TRBJ2-3	-	TGTGCCAGCAAGGAGGGAGCGGCAGATACGCAGTATTTT	CASKEGAADTQYF
14	TRBV7-9	-	TRBJ1-1	-	TGTGCCAGCACCTTCGGCGGATTGAACACTGAAGCTTTCTTT	CASTFGGLNTEAFF
15	TRBV7-2	TRBD2	TRBJ2-5	-	TGTGCCAGCAGCCCAACAGCGGGGCACCAAGAGACCCAGTACTTC	CASSPTAGHQETQYF
15	TRBV7-9	-	TRBJ2-2	-	TGTGCCAGCAGCTTAGCTGGGCAGAACACCGGGGAGCTGTTTTTT	CASSLAGQNTGELFF
15	TRBV10-3	-	TRBJ2-3	-	TGTGCCATCAGTGGGTTCGGGCAGGGAGGAGATACGCAGTATTTT	CAISGFGQGGDTQYF
15	TRBV18	TRBD1	TRBJ1-2	-	TGTGCCAGCTCACCACCCGGACAGGGACCCTATGGCTACACCTTC	CASSPPGQGPYGYTF
14	TRBV19	TRBD1	TRBJ2-7	-	TGTGCCAGTAGTCAACCGGGACAGGGTGGCGAGCAGTACTTC	CASSQPGQGGEQYF
14	TRBV7-8	-	TRBJ1-1	-	TGTGCCAGCAGCCCACAAGGGGGAGTCACTGAAGCTTTCTTT	CASSPQGGVTEAFF
16	TRBV7-2	TRBD2	TRBJ2-3	-	TGTGCCAGCAGCTTCCCTAGCGGTCCTAGCACAGATACGCAGTATTTT	CASSFPSGPSTDTQYF
15	TRBV2	-	TRBJ1-2	-	TGTGCCAGCAGTCGCACCCAGGGGACGAGTTATGGCTACACCTTC	CASSRTQGTSYGYTF
12	TRBV19	-	TRBJ1-5	-	TGTGCCAGTAGTACGAGACTGGCGCCCCAGCATTTT	CASSTRLAPQHF
12	TRBV14	-	TRBJ1-1	-	TGTGCCAGCAGCTTCGCCTCGGCTGAAGCTTTCTTT	CASSFASAEAFF
14	TRBV5-1	-	TRBJ2-7	-	TGCGCCAGCAGCGAGGGGACATTAACCTACGAGCAGTACTTC	CASSEGTLTYEQYF
13	TRBV19	TRBD1	TRBJ1-4	-	TGTGCCAGTAGGGACAGGGTCAAGGAAAAACTGTTTTTT	CASRDRVKEKLFF
14	TRBV2	-	TRBJ2-2	-	TGTGCCAGCTACACCCGGGGGTACACCGGGGAGCTGTTTTTT	CASYTRGYTGELFF